A selection of T cell receptor beta chains follows, all from one sample in a study of blood T cell repertoires in COVID-19. Sequenced by immunoSEQ multiplex PCR; TCRdb stores in-frame clones only, minus some. The sample has 200,000 or so clones, approximately 87% seen once. Sequencing was performed on peripheral blood. These receptors were taken from a woman aged 45-59 years with acute or convalescent COVID-19. Each CDR3 is given with its conserved first and last residue. Clone sizes are given selectively: once, few, many, or a class where the clone is expanded.

>NA|TRBV29-1
CAGHYYNEQFF
>NA|TRBV30
CAWSVLAGRGYTF
>once|TRBV5-8
CASSTGVRDSSTDTQYF
>few|TRBV7-9
CASSLETQEAFF
>NA|TRBV4-3
CASSQSGYTF
>NA|TRBV5-1
CASSLAQGQETQYF
>NA|TRBV10-3
CAISPTSGEETQYF
>NA|TRBV12-5
CASGSHPMSYGYTF
>few|TRBV30
CACRPGQGINYGYTF
>NA|TRBV3-1/TRBV3-2
CASSQERGGGDTQYF